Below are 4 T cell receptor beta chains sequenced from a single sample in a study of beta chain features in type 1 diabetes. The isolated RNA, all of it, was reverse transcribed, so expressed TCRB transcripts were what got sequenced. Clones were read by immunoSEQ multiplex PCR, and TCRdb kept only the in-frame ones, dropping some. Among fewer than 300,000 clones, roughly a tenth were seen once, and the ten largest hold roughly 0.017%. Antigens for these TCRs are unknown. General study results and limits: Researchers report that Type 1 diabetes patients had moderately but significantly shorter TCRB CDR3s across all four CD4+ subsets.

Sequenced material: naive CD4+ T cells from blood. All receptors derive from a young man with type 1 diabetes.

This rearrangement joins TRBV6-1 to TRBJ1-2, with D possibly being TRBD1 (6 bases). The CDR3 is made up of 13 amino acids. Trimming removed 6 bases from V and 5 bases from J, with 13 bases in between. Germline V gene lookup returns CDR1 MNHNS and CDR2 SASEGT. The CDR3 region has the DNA TGTGCCAGCAGAACGGACAGAAGTTATGGCTACACCTTC. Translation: CASRTDRSYGYTF.

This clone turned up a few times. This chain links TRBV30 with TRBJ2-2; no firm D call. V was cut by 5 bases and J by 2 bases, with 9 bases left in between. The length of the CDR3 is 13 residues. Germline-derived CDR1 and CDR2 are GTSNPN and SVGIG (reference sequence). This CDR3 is CAWGQLNTGELFF. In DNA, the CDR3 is TGTGCCTGGGGGCAGCTAAACACCGGGGAGCTGTTTTTT.

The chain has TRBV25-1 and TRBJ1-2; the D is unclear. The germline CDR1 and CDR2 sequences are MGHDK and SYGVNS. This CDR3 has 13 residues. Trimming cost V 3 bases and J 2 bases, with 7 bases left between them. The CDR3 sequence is CASSDALNYGYTF. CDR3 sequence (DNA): TGTGCCAGCAGTGATGCGTTAAACTATGGCTACACCTTC.

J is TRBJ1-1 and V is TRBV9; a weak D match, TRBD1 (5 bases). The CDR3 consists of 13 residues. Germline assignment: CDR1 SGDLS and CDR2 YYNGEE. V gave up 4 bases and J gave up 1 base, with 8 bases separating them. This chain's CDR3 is CASSSRANTEAFF. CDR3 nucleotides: TGTGCCAGCAGCTCCAGGGCGAACACTGAAGCTTTCTTT.